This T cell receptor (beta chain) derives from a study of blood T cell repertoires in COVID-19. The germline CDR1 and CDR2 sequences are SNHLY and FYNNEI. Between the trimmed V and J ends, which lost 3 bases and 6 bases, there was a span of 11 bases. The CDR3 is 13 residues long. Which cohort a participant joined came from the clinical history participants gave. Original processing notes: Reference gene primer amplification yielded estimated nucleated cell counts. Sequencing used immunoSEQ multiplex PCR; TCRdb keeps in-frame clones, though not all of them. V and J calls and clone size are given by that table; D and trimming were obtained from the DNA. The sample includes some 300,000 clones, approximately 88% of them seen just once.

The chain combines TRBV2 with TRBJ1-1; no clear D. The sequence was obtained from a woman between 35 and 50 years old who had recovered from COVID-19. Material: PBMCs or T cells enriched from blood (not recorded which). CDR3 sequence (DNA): TGTGCCAGCAGTGAGGGTTCCGGGGCTGAAGCTTTCTTT. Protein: CASSEGSGAEAFF. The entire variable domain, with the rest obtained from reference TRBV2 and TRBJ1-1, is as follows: EPEVTQTPSHQVTQMGQEVILRCVPISNHLYFYWYRQILGQKVEFLVSFYNNEISEKSEIFDDQFSVERPDGSNFTLKIRSTKLEDSAMYFCASSEGSGAEAFFGQGTRLTVV.